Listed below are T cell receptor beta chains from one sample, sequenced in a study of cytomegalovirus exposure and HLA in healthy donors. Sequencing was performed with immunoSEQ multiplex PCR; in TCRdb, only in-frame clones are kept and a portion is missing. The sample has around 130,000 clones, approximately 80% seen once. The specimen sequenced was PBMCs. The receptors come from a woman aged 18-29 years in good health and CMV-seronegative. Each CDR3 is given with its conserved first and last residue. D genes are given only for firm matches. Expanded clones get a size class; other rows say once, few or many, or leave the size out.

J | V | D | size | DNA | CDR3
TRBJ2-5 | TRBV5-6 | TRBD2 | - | TGTGCCAGCAGCTTGGCCGGGAGGGGATGGCTTCCGGAGACCCAGTACTTC | CASSLAGRGWLPETQYF
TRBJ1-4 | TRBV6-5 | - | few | TGTGCCAGCAGTCAACAGGGCTCGAAACTGTTTTTT | CASSQQGSKLFF
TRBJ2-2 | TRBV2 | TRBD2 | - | TGTGCCAGCAGGGCACTAGCGCGTACTCCGGGGGAGCTGTTTTTT | CASRALARTPGELFF
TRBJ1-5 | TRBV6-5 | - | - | TGTGCCAGCAGTTACCTCGTCCGCGGAAGCAATCAGCCCCAGCATTTT | CASSYLVRGSNQPQHF
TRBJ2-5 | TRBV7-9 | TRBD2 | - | TGTGCCAGCAGCCCTACCGGACTAGCGGGAGGTAAACAGAGGGAGACCCAGTACTTC | CASSPTGLAGGKQRETQYF
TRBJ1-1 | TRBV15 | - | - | TGTGCCACCAGCAGAGAGTACCGGGGAGACACTGAAGCTTTCTTT | CATSREYRGDTEAFF
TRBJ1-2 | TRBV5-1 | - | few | TGCGCCAGCAGCTTGGCGGGAGGCCAGGGCTTCTATGGCTACACCTTC | CASSLAGGQGFYGYTF
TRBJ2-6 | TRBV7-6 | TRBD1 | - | TGTGCCAGCAGCGTAGGACAGGGACCCAACGTCCTGACTTTC | CASSVGQGPNVLTF
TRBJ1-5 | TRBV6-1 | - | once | TGTGCCAGCAGTGAAGCGGGCGTCGGTCAGGCCCAGCATTTT | CASSEAGVGQAQHF
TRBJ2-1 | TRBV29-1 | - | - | TGCAGCGTTGCCGATTACGGGAGTCCCTACAATGAGCAGTTCTTC | CSVADYGSPYNEQFF
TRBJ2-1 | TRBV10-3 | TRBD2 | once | TGTGCCATCAGTCCCGGGACTAGCAAGGGAGTAGAGCAGTTCTTC | CAISPGTSKGVEQFF
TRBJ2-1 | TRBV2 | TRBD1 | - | TGTGCCAGCAGTGAAGGGACAGGGGGATGGTGGAATGAGCAGTTCTTC | CASSEGTGGWWNEQFF
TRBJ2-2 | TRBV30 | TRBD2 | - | TGTGCCGAGCCGGGACTAGCGGTCCCCGGGGAGCTGTTTTTT | CAEPGLAVPGELFF
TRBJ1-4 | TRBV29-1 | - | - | TGCAGCGTTGGGACAGATGAAAAACTGTTTTTT | CSVGTDEKLFF
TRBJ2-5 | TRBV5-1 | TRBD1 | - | TGCGCCAGCAGACAGGGGACAGAGACCCAGTACTTC | CASRQGTETQYF
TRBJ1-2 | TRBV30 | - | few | TGTGCCTGGAGTGTACTAAAACAGGACGCGGTTAGGACGGGCTACACCTTC | CAWSVLKQDAVRTGYTF
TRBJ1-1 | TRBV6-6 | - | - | TGTGCCAGCAGCGGGGGATTGGTTGAAGCTTTCTTT | CASSGGLVEAFF
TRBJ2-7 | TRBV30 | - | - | TGTGCCTGGAGACAACGGGACGAGCAGTACTTC | CAWRQRDEQYF